This T cell receptor (beta chain) originates from a study of T cells in Graves' hyperthyroidism and ophthalmopathy. Whole-study findings and limits: In the blood, most expanded thyroid clonotypes above 0.001 appeared as well. Classification by a 13 V-J model distinguished ophthalmopathy from stable hyperthyroidism.

The CDR3 sequence is 14 residues long. Between the trimmed V and J ends, which lost 0 bases and 6 bases, there was a span of 11 bases. Germline CDR1 and CDR2: LGHDT and YNNKEL (reference sequence). There were TCR beta CDR3 regions amplified from RNA transcripts. HTBI primers drove first-round RT-PCR of the TCR CDR3. TCRdb redid the calling of the multiplex PCR reads with MiXCR, one entry per CDR3 protein. The sample contains some 650,000 distinct CDR3 sequences, around 15% of which appear only once. A Clinical Activity Score of at least 3, a NOSPECS grade of at least 4 and a duration under 3 months were recorded in the ophthalmopathy patients. Source material for PBMCs was about 11 ml fresh peripheral blood. This clonotype was picked up many times. The antigen is not known.

This TCR was sampled from a woman aged 40 to 55 with Graves' ophthalmopathy. The sequenced sample consisted of blood. The genes are TRBV3-1 and TRBJ1-1; D perhaps matches TRBD1 (6 bases). This CDR3 is CASSQDYRVSEAFF. DNA of the CDR3: TGTGCCAGCAGCCAAGATTACAGGGTCTCTGAAGCTTTCTTT.